This TCR beta chain was observed in a study of cytomegalovirus exposure and HLA in healthy donors. In the study overall: Early released data comprised some 91 million unique TCRs from HLA-typed donors.

Germline-derived CDR1 and CDR2 are SGDLS and YYNGEE. The CDR3 is 14 amino acids. V lost 3 bases to trimming and J lost 4 bases; unmatched junction nucleotides: 2. Regarding the study as a whole: One later analysis reportedly identified an Asian-associated ancestry cluster that showed fewer N-insertions than the roughly 600-donor mean. At a 0.05 false discovery rate, a later analysis found over 15,000 TCR beta sequences to be associated with HLA alleles.

On this clone: Antigen specificity is unknown. This specimen includes other DNA sequences encoding the same CDR3.

In the PCR, 60 Vbeta and 13 Jbeta primers were used. Sequencing was performed with immunoSEQ multiplex PCR; in TCRdb, only in-frame clones are kept and a portion is missing. This sample has about 150,000 clones, with roughly 80% found just once. J is TRBJ2-1 and V is TRBV9; 9 bases fit TRBD2. Material: PBMCs. The receptor was isolated from a woman between 45 and 65 years old in good health and CMV-seropositive. Here the CDR3 reads CASSEAGGYNEQFF. For the CDR3, the DNA is TGTGCCAGCAGCGAAGCGGGGGGATACAATGAGCAGTTCTTC.